This entry lists 25 T cell receptor beta chains sequenced from one sample in a study of T-cell memory formation after mild COVID-19. TCRdb re-derived calls from the 5' RACE reads in MiXCR, one entry per CDR3 protein. Here the sample spans fewer than 150,000 distinct CDR3 sequences, about a fifth being singletons. The sequencing sample was made of PBMCs or a T cell subset sorted from them (not recorded which). Source of these receptors: a man aged 18-30 years who had mild COVID-19 (a few samples of this study predate the infection). Cell type and time point are not known.

The CDR3 nucleotides are TGTGCCAGCAGCACGTCAGGTACCGGGGAGCTGTTTTTT. Amino acid sequence: CASSTSGTGELFF. The chain recombines TRBV7-9 with TRBJ2-2; D not resolved. V was trimmed by 5 bases and J by 5 bases, leaving 9 bases between them. CDR3 length equals 13 residues. Germline V gene sequence: CDR1 SEHNR, CDR2 FQNEAQ (reference sequence). The variable domain in full, with the rest retrieved from reference TRBV7-9 and TRBJ2-2, is DTGVSQNPRHKITKRGQNVTFRCDPISEHNRLYWYRQTLGQGPEFLTYFQNEAQLEKSRLLSDRFSAERPKGSFSTLEIQRTEQGDSAMYLCASSTSGTGELFFGEGSRLTVL.

This clonotype appeared a few times. This chain links TRBV6-5 with TRBJ2-7; TRBD1 matches 8 bases. There are 14 residues in the CDR3. The ends lost 3 bases at V and 6 bases at J; junction bases unmatched: 7. The germline gives CDR1 MNHEY, CDR2 SVGAGI. The CDR3 region is CASSYQVTGVEQYF. Here the CDR3 DNA reads TGTGCCAGCAGTTATCAGGTGACAGGGGTCGAGCAGTACTTC.

This clonotype was picked up a small number of times. J is TRBJ1-1 and V is TRBV20-1; D call uncertain. The CDR3 sequence is 13 residues long. Germline CDR1 and CDR2: DFQATT and SNEGSKA (reference sequence). Trimming stripped 0 bases from V and 11 bases from J, with 16 bases between. CDR3 loop: CSARDRINLLAFF. The CDR3 coding sequence is TGCAGTGCTAGAGATCGCATCAACCTTTTGGCTTTCTTT.

This clonotype was found a few times. The rearrangement links TRBV4-1 to TRBJ2-2; TRBD2 matches at 7 bases. There are 16 residues in the CDR3. The V segment lost 4 bases and the J segment 6 bases; nucleotides outside the gene matches: 11. Germline V CDR1 and CDR2: MGHRA, YSYEKL. The CDR3 is CASSPAGEGLAGELFF. The CDR3, as DNA: TGCGCCAGCAGCCCCGCCGGGGAGGGGCTCGCCGGGGAGCTGTTTTTT.

The V call is TRBV4-3, the J call TRBJ2-3, with D maybe TRBD2 (7 bases). This CDR3 has 15 residues. V lost 0 bases and J 7 bases, leaving 14 bases between the germline ends. Germline V gene data show CDR1 as LGHNA and CDR2 as YSLEER. The CDR3 protein is CASSQDSGGLNTQYF. The CDR3 nucleotides are TGCGCCAGCAGCCAAGATTCCGGGGGGCTGAATACGCAGTATTTT.

This clonotype was seen a few times. V is TRBV6-2 or TRBV6-3 and J is TRBJ1-6, with D uncertain. V was cut by 7 bases and J by 13 bases, with 14 bases left in between. CDR1 MNHEY and CDR2 SVGEGT come from the germline V gene. This CDR3 has 12 amino acids. Here the CDR3 DNA reads TGTGCCAGCACCTCGCCTAGGAATCCCCTCCACTTT. Amino acid sequence: CASTSPRNPLHF.

The rearrangement links TRBV24-1 to TRBJ1-5, with 9 bases lining up with TRBD1. CDR1 and CDR2 from the germline V gene are KGHDR and SFDVKD. V lost 4 bases and J lost 6; bases outside the gene matches: 9. The CDR3 sequence is 16 residues long. This CDR3 is CATSDHSGQGGQPQHF. The CDR3 DNA follows: TGTGCCACCAGTGACCACTCGGGACAGGGCGGTCAGCCCCAGCATTTT.

This clonotype turned up a few times. The rearrangement joins TRBV27 to TRBJ1-2, with D unclear. CDR3 size: 15 residues. V lost 6 bases and J 1 base, leaving 15 bases between the germline ends. The germline V gene has CDR1 MNHEY and CDR2 SMNVEV (reference sequence). CDR3 sequence reads: CASSPPGGFNYGYTF. CDR3 bases: TGTGCCAGCAGCCCCCCCGGAGGGTTTAACTATGGCTACACCTTC.

The rearrangement uses TRBV4-1 and TRBJ2-7; 9 bases map to TRBD1. The germline gives CDR1 MGHRA, CDR2 YSYEKL. The trim removed 0 bases at V and 2 bases at J, leaving 2 bases unmatched. The CDR3 is 15 residues long. As DNA, the CDR3 is TGCGCCAGCAGCCAAGAGACAGGGGGACCCTACGAGCAGTACTTC. Encoded protein: CASSQETGGPYEQYF.

This clonotype was picked up a small number of times. Germline is not matched at one junction end, which may reflect a read error. The V and J genes are TRBV7-9 and TRBJ2-1; weak D call: TRBD2 (5 bases). This CDR3 is 11 amino acids long. CDR1 and CDR2 (germline): SEHNR, FQNEAQ (reference sequence). CDR3 protein: CASSLVQAGVF. The CDR3, as DNA: TGTGCCAGCAGCTTAGTTCAAGCCGGGGTCTTC.

The chain has TRBV7-9 and TRBJ1-5; D remains ambiguous. The CDR3 extends over 12 amino acids. Trimming removed 4 bases from V and 7 bases from J, with 8 bases in between. Per germline, CDR1 SEHNR and CDR2 FQNEAQ (reference sequence). The CDR3 protein is CASSYMTQPQHF. The DNA for the CDR3 is TGTGCCAGCAGCTACATGACACAGCCCCAGCATTTT.

CDR3 DNA sequence: TGTGCCAGCAGCTTCGGCAGGGAGGATGACACCGGGGAGCTGTTTTTT. Translated: CASSFGREDDTGELFF. The V and J genes are TRBV7-9 and TRBJ2-2; weak D call: TRBD2 (6 bases). V lost 3 bases to trimming and J lost 3 bases, with 14 bases between them. The CDR3 totals 16 residues. The germline V gene has CDR1 SEHNR and CDR2 FQNEAQ (reference sequence).

This clonotype was detected only a few times. The chain employs TRBV7-8 and TRBJ2-7; weak D call: TRBD2 (6 bases). Trimming took off 3 bases at V and 2 bases at J, with 11 bases between the two ends. The germline CDR1 and CDR2 sequences are SGHVS and FQNEAQ. The CDR3 consists of 14 residues. CDR3 DNA sequence: TGTGCCAGCAGCTTCTTCCGGACTACCTACGAGCAGTACTTC. Protein: CASSFFRTTYEQYF.

The chain carries TRBV20-1 and TRBJ1-2; 7 positions agree with TRBD1. Germline-derived CDR1 and CDR2 are DFQATT and SNEGSKA (reference sequence). V was pared by 2 bases and J by 5 bases, with 2 bases of the junction left unmatched. This CDR3 contains 12 residues. CDR3: CSARNRGYGYTF. In DNA, the CDR3 is TGCAGTGCTAGAAACAGGGGATATGGCTACACCTTC.

This sequence joins TRBV12-3 or TRBV12-4 and TRBJ1-5; D unclear. V lost 3 bases and J lost 7, with 13 bases in between. CDR3 length: 14 residues. The CDR3 DNA reads as TGTGCCAGCAGTTTGGAGGGATCGGGCCAGCCCCAGCATTTT. Translating it yields CASSLEGSGQPQHF.

This clonotype was observed a few times. V gene TRBV14 combines with J gene TRBJ1-1; D is possibly TRBD1 (5 bases). V lost 5 bases to trimming and J lost 0 bases, with 19 bases between them. The CDR3 sequence is 17 residues long. Per the germline V gene, CDR1 is SGHDN and CDR2 is FVKESK. DNA of the CDR3: TGTGCCAGCAGCGCTCCCGGGACGGCATACATGAACACTGAAGCTTTCTTT. Protein sequence: CASSAPGTAYMNTEAFF.

This clonotype was recorded a few times. This rearrangement joins TRBV6-2 or TRBV6-3 to TRBJ2-7; D gene unclear. This CDR3 region has 15 residues. CDR1 and CDR2 from the germline V gene are MNHEY and SVGEGT. Trimming removed 0 bases from V and 5 bases from J, with 14 bases in between. The CDR3 region has the DNA TGTGCCAGCAGTTACTCGATCCTCGCTTCCCACGAGCAGTACTTC. Amino acids: CASSYSILASHEQYF.

Only a few counts were recorded for this clonotype. The chain has TRBV20-1 and TRBJ2-1, with 8 bases that match TRBD2. J was trimmed by 10 bases and V by 6 bases; bases with no gene match: 11. CDR1 is DFQATT and CDR2 is SNEGSKA in the germline V gene (reference sequence). CDR3 length: 13 amino acids. CDR3 in amino acids: CSAIGGVVGEQFF. CDR3 coding DNA: TGCAGTGCCATCGGGGGGGTGGTAGGGGAGCAGTTCTTC.

This chain joins TRBV4-1 and TRBJ2-1, with D uncertain. V lost 2 bases to trimming and J lost 5 bases, with 10 bases between them. The CDR3 consists of 14 residues. From germline, CDR1 is MGHRA and CDR2 YSYEKL. The CDR3 sequence is CASSQLGINNEQFF. The CDR3 DNA follows: TGCGCCAGCAGCCAATTAGGGATTAACAATGAGCAGTTCTTC.

This chain uses TRBV20-1 with TRBJ2-7; D is undetermined. V was cut by 2 bases and J by 5 bases, with 7 bases left in between. The CDR3 has 11 residues. CDR1 DFQATT and CDR2 SNEGSKA come from the germline V gene (reference sequence). CDR3 nucleotides: TGCAGTGCTAGATGGATCCACGAGCAGTACTTC. It is translated as CSARWIHEQYF.

The V gene is TRBV13, the J gene TRBJ2-1; a possible D gene is TRBD1 (5 bases). With 5 bases removed from V and 0 bases from J, the gap between germline ends came to 14 bases. The CDR3 sequence is 16 residues long. Germline V gene sequence: CDR1 PRHDT, CDR2 FYEKMQ (reference sequence). The CDR3 bases are TGTGCCAGCAGCCGGAGCGACAGAAGCTCCTACAATGAGCAGTTCTTC. Translating gives CASSRSDRSSYNEQFF.

A few counts support this clonotype. This sequence joins TRBV25-1 and TRBJ1-3, with no clear D. CDR1 and CDR2 from the germline V gene are MGHDK and SYGVNS. CDR3 size: 12 residues. V was pared by 6 bases and J by 3 bases, with 6 bases between. In DNA, the CDR3 is TGTGCCAGCAGCCCCATTGGAAACACCATATATTTT. Its translation: CASSPIGNTIYF.

This clonotype has only a few counts. This chain joins TRBV27 and TRBJ2-6; TRBD1 aligns across 7 bases. V trimming: 0 bases; J trimming: 2 bases; junction bases outside the gene matches: 1. CDR1 and CDR2 from the germline V gene are MNHEY and SMNVEV (reference sequence). This CDR3 comprises 16 residues. CDR3 amino acids: CASSLSDRAGANVLTF. CDR3 nucleotides: TGTGCCAGCAGTTTATCCGACAGGGCTGGGGCCAACGTCCTGACTTTC.

CDR3 DNA sequence: TGTGCCAGCAGTTACTGGGGCGAGCAGTACTTC. Translating it yields CASSYWGEQYF. The rearrangement joins TRBV6-2 or TRBV6-3 to TRBJ2-7; D ambiguous. The germline V gene has CDR1 MNHEY and CDR2 SVGEGT. The CDR3 runs 11 residues. The V end lost 1 base, the J end lost 6 bases, and 4 bases lay between the germline ends.

The genes are TRBV6-5 and TRBJ2-3, with a weak D call TRBD2 (7 bases). The CDR3 is made up of 13 amino acids. The germline CDR1 and CDR2 sequences are MNHEY and SVGAGI. V was cut by 9 bases and J by 4 bases, with 14 bases left in between. CDR3: CASWEGGADTQYF. DNA for the CDR3: TGTGCCAGTTGGGAGGGGGGGGCAGATACGCAGTATTTT.